This T cell receptor (beta chain) was sequenced for a study of brain T cells in children with intractable seizures. This CDR3 region has 14 residues. Germline-derived CDR1 and CDR2 are LNHDA and SQIVND (reference sequence). The V gene end was trimmed by 8 bases and the J gene end by 2 bases; junction bases not matched to a gene: 6. The repertoire was sequenced with immunoSEQ multiplex PCR; TCRdb's copy has only in-frame clones and lacks some. The sample holds approximately 77,000 clones; about 93% are singletons and the top ten take under 2%. This clone was detected once. The receptor was isolated from a boy less than two years old with tuberous sclerosis and intractable seizures. V gene TRBV19 combines with J gene TRBJ1-5; 7 nucleotides match TRBD1. The input for sequencing was peripheral blood, taken at surgery. CDR3 amino acids: CASHRGSGNQPQHF. CDR3 DNA sequence: TGTGCCAGTCACAGGGGTTCAGGCAATCAGCCCCAGCATTTT.